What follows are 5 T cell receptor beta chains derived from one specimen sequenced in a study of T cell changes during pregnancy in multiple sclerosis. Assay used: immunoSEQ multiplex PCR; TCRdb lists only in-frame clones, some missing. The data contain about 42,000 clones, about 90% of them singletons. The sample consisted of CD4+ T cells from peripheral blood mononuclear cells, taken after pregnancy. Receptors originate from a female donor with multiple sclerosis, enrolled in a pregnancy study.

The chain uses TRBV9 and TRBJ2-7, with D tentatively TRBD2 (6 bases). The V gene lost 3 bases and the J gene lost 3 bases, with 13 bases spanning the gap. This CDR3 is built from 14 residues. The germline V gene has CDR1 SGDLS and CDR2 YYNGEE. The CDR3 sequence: CASSEGLTRYEQYF. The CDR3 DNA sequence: TGTGCCAGCAGCGAGGGACTCACACGCTACGAGCAGTACTTC.

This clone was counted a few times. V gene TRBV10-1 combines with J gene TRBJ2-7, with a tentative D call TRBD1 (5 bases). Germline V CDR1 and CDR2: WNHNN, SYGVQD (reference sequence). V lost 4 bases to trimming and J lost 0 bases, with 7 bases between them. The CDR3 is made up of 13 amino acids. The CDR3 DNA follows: TGCGCCAGCAGTGTACAGGCCTCCTACGAGCAGTACTTC. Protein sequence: CASSVQASYEQYF.

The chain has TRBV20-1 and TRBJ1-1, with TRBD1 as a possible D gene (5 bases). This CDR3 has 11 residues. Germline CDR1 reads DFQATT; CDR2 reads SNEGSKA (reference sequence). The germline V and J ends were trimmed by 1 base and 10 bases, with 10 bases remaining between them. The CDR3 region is CSARGLGAAFF. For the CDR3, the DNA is TGCAGTGCTAGAGGTTTAGGGGCAGCTTTCTTT.

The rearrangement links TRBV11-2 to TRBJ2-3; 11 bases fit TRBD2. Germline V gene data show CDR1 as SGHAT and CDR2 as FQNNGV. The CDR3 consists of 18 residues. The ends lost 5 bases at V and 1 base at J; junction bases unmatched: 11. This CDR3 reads CASSQNPSLAGGTDTQYF. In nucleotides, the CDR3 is TGTGCCAGCAGCCAAAACCCTTCACTAGCGGGGGGCACAGATACGCAGTATTTT.

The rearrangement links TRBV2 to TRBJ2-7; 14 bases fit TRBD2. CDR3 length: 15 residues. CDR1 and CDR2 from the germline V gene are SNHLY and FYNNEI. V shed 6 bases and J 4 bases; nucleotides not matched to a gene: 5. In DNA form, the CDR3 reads TGTGCCAGCAGGCTGACTAGCGGGGGGGCTTACGAGCAGTACTTC. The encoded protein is CASRLTSGGAYEQYF.